This passage covers 22 T cell receptor beta chains from one sample sequenced in a study of blood T cell repertoires in COVID-19. TCRdb's copy holds only in-frame clones and misses some; the assay was immunoSEQ multiplex PCR. The sample yields approximately 290,000 clones, 70% to 90% seen once. Sequencing was done on a sample of peripheral blood. The source is a human donor with COVID-19, enrolled during active disease. The donor label of this sample is uncertain.

The V call is TRBV7-9, the J call TRBJ2-7; 8 bases are a match to TRBD1. This CDR3 contains 14 residues. Unmatched junction bases numbered 8, after V lost 3 bases and J lost 7 bases. Germline V gene lookup returns CDR1 SEHNR and CDR2 FQNEAQ (reference sequence). The CDR3: CASSLGTGYEEQYF. CDR3 bases: TGTGCCAGCAGCTTGGGGACAGGCTACGAGGAGCAGTACTTC.

The V call is TRBV7-8, the J call TRBJ2-3; 9 bases fit TRBD1. V shed 3 bases and J 3 bases; nucleotides not matched to a gene: 10. Germline V gives CDR1 SGHVS, CDR2 FQNEAQ. This CDR3 spans 17 amino acids. The CDR3 loop is CASSLEDPGQGTDTQYF. The CDR3 nucleotides are TGTGCCAGCAGCTTGGAGGATCCGGGACAGGGAACAGATACGCAGTATTTT.

The chain uses TRBV9 and TRBJ2-5; unclear D gene. The CDR3 covers 14 residues. CDR1 and CDR2 (germline): SGDLS, YYNGEE. With 0 bases removed from V and 1 base from J, the gap between germline ends came to 7 bases. In nucleotides, the CDR3 is TGTGCCAGCAGCGTAGCCCCTAGCCAAGAGACCCAGTACTTC. It specifies CASSVAPSQETQYF. The full variable domain, with the rest looked up from reference TRBV9 and TRBJ2-5, is DSGVTQTPKHLITATGQRVTLRCSPRSGDLSVYWYQQSLDQGLQFLIQYYNGEERAKGNILERFSAQQFPDLHSELNLSSLELGDSALYFCASSVAPSQETQYFGPGTRLLVL.

The rearrangement links TRBV4-1 to TRBJ2-7; D perhaps matches TRBD1 (6 bases). CDR1 and CDR2 (germline): MGHRA, YSYEKL. Trimming stripped 1 base from V and 0 bases from J, with 10 bases between. The CDR3 is made up of 15 amino acids. The CDR3 DNA reads TGCGCCAGCAGCCAAGGGACAGAGAGCTCCTACGAGCAGTACTTC. Protein: CASSQGTESSYEQYF.

The table lists this clone with a few counts. The chain is built from TRBV6-2 or TRBV6-3 and TRBJ1-2; no clear D gene. CDR3 size: 12 residues. Germline loops: CDR1 MNHEY, CDR2 SVGEGT. With 6 bases removed from V and 7 bases from J, the gap between germline ends came to 12 bases. Here the CDR3 DNA reads TGTGCCAGCAGCCTAGACGGGTTTGGCTACACCTTC. Translation gives CASSLDGFGYTF.

The V and J genes are TRBV9 and TRBJ1-6; D may be TRBD1 (5 bases). Trimming removed 0 bases at V and 8 bases at J, with 9 bases between. Looked up from germline, CDR1 is SGDLS and CDR2 is YYNGEE. The CDR3 is 14 residues long. The chain's CDR3 is CASSVGDWDSPLHF. As DNA, the CDR3 is TGTGCCAGCAGCGTAGGGGACTGGGATTCACCCCTCCACTTT.

This clone was observed once. The V gene is TRBV3-1 (or the pseudogene TRBV3-2), the J gene TRBJ1-4; D not certain. The V gene lost 8 bases and the J gene lost 8 bases, with 12 bases spanning the gap. Looked up from germline, CDR1 is LGHDT and CDR2 is YNNKEL (reference sequence). This CDR3 is built from 12 residues. Here the CDR3 reads CASRGSGEKLFF. The CDR3 DNA sequence: TGTGCCAGCCGAGGGTCTGGAGAAAAACTGTTTTTT.

The V call is TRBV20-1, the J call TRBJ2-1; no definite D call. The CDR3 runs to 11 residues. V gave up 6 bases and J gave up 9 bases, with 12 bases separating them. Germline values: CDR1 DFQATT, CDR2 SNEGSKA (reference sequence). The CDR3 loop is CSAPRAREQFF. CDR3 in DNA: TGCAGTGCCCCCCGAGCACGTGAGCAGTTCTTC.

This clone was seen just once. The chain has TRBV21-1 and TRBJ1-6; the listed D gene, TRBD1, was not tested against the DNA. TRBV21-1 is classified as a pseudogene. The CDR3 is 17 amino acids. The CDR3 sequence: CASSIARTGLFSSPLHF. CDR3 in DNA: TGTGCCAGCAGCATCGCCCGGACAGGCCTATTTAGTTCACCCCTCCACTTT.

The V call is TRBV29-1, the J call TRBJ2-5; 7 bases map to TRBD2. After removal of 1 base from V and 5 bases from J, the junction contained 16 bases not matched to a gene. The CDR3 extends over 17 amino acids. Germline lookup yields CDR1 SQVTM and CDR2 ANQGSEA. The chain's CDR3 is CSVEGVVAGLRSETQYF. CDR3 in DNA: TGCAGCGTTGAAGGGGTAGTAGCGGGCCTGCGATCGGAGACCCAGTACTTC.

Here the CDR3 DNA reads TGTGCCAGCAGCTTATCCGGGAACACCTACGAGCAGTACTTC. Translated, it gives CASSLSGNTYEQYF. The V gene is TRBV7-3, the J gene TRBJ2-7; maybe TRBD2 (5 bases). The V end was cut by 2 bases, the J end by 2 bases, with 10 bases between. CDR1 and CDR2 from the germline V gene are SGHTA and FQGTGA. This CDR3 has 14 amino acids.

This clone has only a few counts. This sequence joins TRBV5-3 and TRBJ1-1, with a possible D match to TRBD1 (6 bases). TRBV5-3 is marked as an open reading frame, function uncertain. CDR3 length: 12 amino acids. The CDR3 is CAPGTRNTEAFF. CDR3 in DNA: TGTGCTCCTGGGACAAGAAACACTGAAGCTTTCTTT.

This clone was seen more than once but under ten times. The V gene is TRBV5-1, the J gene TRBJ2-5, with TRBD2 matching over 13 bases. The CDR3 runs to 16 residues. V shed 5 bases, J shed 0 bases, and the junction held 4 bases outside the gene matches. Per germline, CDR1 SGHRS and CDR2 YFSETQ. The CDR3 bases are TGCGCCAGCAGACTTGGGACTAGCGGGGACCAAGAGACCCAGTACTTC. As protein: CASRLGTSGDQETQYF.

The V call is TRBV5-4, the J call TRBJ1-1; D possibly corresponds to TRBD1 (5 bases). CDR1 and CDR2 (germline): SGHNT, YYREEE (reference sequence). V lost 4 bases and J lost 0, with 13 bases in between. The CDR3 is 15 amino acids. CDR3: CASSRRSGMNTEAFF. The CDR3 DNA is TGTGCCAGCAGCCGAAGGTCAGGGATGAACACTGAAGCTTTCTTT.

The chain joins TRBV4-3 to TRBJ2-6; weak D call: TRBD1 (6 bases). This CDR3 is built from 17 residues. CDR1 and CDR2 (germline): LGHNA, YSLEER. The V end was cut by 0 bases, the J end by 2 bases, with 11 bases between. CDR3: CASSQDGSGAGANVLTF. CDR3 bases: TGCGCCAGCAGCCAAGATGGGTCAGGGGCTGGGGCCAACGTCCTGACTTTC.

The rearrangement uses TRBV7-9 and TRBJ2-1, with a possible D match to TRBD2 (6 bases). The CDR3 extends over 15 amino acids. CDR1 is SEHNR and CDR2 is FQNEAQ in the germline V gene (reference sequence). V gave up 3 bases and J gave up 8 bases, with 17 bases separating them. Here the CDR3 DNA reads TGTGCCAGCAGCTTGGGCGGAGGGACGCAGTATGAGCAGTTCTTC. Amino acids: CASSLGGGTQYEQFF.

The V call is TRBV7-8, the J call TRBJ1-4, with D possibly being TRBD1 (5 bases). Trimming took 1 base from V and 7 from J, leaving 13 bases between them. There are 15 residues in the CDR3. CDR1 SGHVS and CDR2 FQNEAQ come from the germline V gene. CDR3 in amino acids: CASSLVSGGVEKLFF. In DNA, the CDR3 is TGTGCCAGCAGCTTAGTGTCGGGGGGAGTTGAAAAACTGTTTTTT.

This clone occurred once. This chain uses TRBV4-3 with TRBJ2-3, with D possibly TRBD1 on 6 matching bases. Between the trimmed V and J ends, which lost 0 bases and 0 bases, there was a span of 10 bases. The CDR3 consists of 16 residues. Germline CDR1 is LGHNA and CDR2 is YSLEER. The CDR3 spells CASSQEGRGSTDTQYF. The CDR3 region has the DNA TGCGCCAGCAGCCAAGAGGGCAGGGGAAGCACAGATACGCAGTATTTT.

J is TRBJ1-1 and V is TRBV20-1; D is unclear. With 6 bases removed from V and 4 bases from J, the gap between germline ends came to 9 bases. The CDR3 has 11 amino acids. Looked up from germline, CDR1 is DFQATT and CDR2 is SNEGSKA (reference sequence). CDR3 sequence (DNA): TGCAGTGCGGAGGGTATCACTGAAGCTTTCTTT. Translated, it gives CSAEGITEAFF.

The rearrangement links TRBV10-1 to TRBJ2-7; no definite D call. Germline V gives CDR1 WNHNN, CDR2 SYGVQD (reference sequence). CDR3 length equals 14 residues. V lost 7 bases to trimming and J lost 3 bases, with 16 bases between them. The CDR3, as DNA: TGCGCCAGCAAGCTCGCACCCACGAACTACGAGCAGTACTTC. Amino acids: CASKLAPTNYEQYF.

V and J are TRBV2 and TRBJ2-6, with TRBD1 matching 9 bases. J lost 2 bases, V lost 3 bases, and 5 bases had no gene match. This CDR3 is 17 amino acids long. Germline CDR1 is SNHLY and CDR2 is FYNNEI. CDR3 bases: TGTGCCAGCAGTGACGGGACAGGGTTCACTGGGGCCAACGTCCTGACTTTC. Protein: CASSDGTGFTGANVLTF.

The rearrangement joins TRBV7-9 to TRBJ1-2; D gene unclear. Germline V CDR1 and CDR2: SEHNR, FQNEAQ (reference sequence). V gave up 1 base and J gave up 1 base, with 7 bases separating them. This CDR3 has 14 residues. The DNA for the CDR3 is TGTGCCAGCAGCTTAGGCCCAGATAACTATGGCTACACCTTC. It yields the protein CASSLGPDNYGYTF. The variable domain in full, with the rest retrieved from reference TRBV7-9 and TRBJ1-2, is DTGVSQNPRHKITKRGQNVTFRCDPISEHNRLYWYRQTLGQGPEFLTYFQNEAQLEKSRLLSDRFSAERPKGSFSTLEIQRTEQGDSAMYLCASSLGPDNYGYTFGSGTRLTVV.